This entry is about one TCR beta chain. The target antigen is unknown. V was cut by 1 base and J by 4 bases, with 4 bases left in between. Germline V gene data show CDR1 as SQVTM and CDR2 as ANQGSEA. This CDR3 contains 12 residues. This specimen comes from a study of OX40 agonist ivuxolimab in advanced cancers. Background on the study: Dose-escalation subjects each had hepatocellular carcinoma, melanoma, renal cell or head and neck cancer.

The table came from immunoSEQ multiplex PCR; TCRdb's copy has only in-frame clones and leaves some out. The sample lists about 52,000 clones; approximately 80% were seen once. Regarding the study as a whole: With doses of 0.1-3.0 mg/kg, partial responders showed among the lowest clonal expansion.

This receptor was identified in an adult with an advanced solid tumor such as melanoma, head and neck, liver or kidney cancer. The sample consisted of CD4+ or CD8+ T cells sorted from blood, taken in a trial of the OX40 agonist ivuxolimab. This sequence joins TRBV29-1 and TRBJ2-2; D unresolved. CDR3 in amino acids: CSVEGSTGELFF. CDR3 coding DNA: TGCAGCGTTGAAGGGAGCACCGGGGAGCTGTTTTTT.